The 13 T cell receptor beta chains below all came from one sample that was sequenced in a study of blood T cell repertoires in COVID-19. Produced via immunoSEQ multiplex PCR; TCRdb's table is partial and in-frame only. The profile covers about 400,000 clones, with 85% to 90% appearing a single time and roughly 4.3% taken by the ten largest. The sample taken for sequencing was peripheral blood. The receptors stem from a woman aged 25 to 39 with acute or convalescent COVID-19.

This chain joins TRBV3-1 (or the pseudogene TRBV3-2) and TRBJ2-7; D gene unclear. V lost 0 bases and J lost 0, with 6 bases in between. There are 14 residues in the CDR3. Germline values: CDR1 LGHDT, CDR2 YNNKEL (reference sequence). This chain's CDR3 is CASSQDTLSYEQYF. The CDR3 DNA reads TGTGCCAGCAGCCAAGACACTCTCTCCTACGAGCAGTACTTC.

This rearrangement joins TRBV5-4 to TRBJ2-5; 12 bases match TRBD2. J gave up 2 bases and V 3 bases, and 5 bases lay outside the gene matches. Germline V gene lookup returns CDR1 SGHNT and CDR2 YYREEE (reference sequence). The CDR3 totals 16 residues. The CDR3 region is CASSSRTSGEQETQYF. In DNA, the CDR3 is TGTGCCAGCAGCTCCCGGACTAGCGGGGAACAAGAGACCCAGTACTTC.

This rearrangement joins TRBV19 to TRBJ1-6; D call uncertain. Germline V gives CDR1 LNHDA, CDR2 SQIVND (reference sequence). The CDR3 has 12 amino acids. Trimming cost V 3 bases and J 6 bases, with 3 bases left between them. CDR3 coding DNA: TGTGCCAGTAGTATCGTTAATTCACCCCTCCACTTT. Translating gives CASSIVNSPLHF.

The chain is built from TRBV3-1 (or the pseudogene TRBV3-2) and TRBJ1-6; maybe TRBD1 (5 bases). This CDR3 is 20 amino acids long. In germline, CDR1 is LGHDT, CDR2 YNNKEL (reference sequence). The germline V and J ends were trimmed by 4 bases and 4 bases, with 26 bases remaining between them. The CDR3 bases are TGTGCCAGCAGCCTCCCCTCGGGCAGGGTGTTTATGATTTATAATTCACCCCTCCACTTT. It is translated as CASSLPSGRVFMIYNSPLHF.

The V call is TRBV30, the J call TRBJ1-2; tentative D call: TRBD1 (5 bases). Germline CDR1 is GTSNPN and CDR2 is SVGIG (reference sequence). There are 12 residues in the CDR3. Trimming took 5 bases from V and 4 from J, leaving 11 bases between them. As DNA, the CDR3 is TGTGCCTGGCAGGGTACCGGCTATGGCTACACCTTC. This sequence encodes CAWQGTGYGYTF.

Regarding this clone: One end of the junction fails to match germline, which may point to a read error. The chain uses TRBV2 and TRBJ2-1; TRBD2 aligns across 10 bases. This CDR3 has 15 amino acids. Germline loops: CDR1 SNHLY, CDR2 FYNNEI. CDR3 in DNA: TGTGCCAGCAGAGAAGCGGGGGGGCCGGAGAATGAGCAGTTCTTC. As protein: CASREAGGPENEQFF.

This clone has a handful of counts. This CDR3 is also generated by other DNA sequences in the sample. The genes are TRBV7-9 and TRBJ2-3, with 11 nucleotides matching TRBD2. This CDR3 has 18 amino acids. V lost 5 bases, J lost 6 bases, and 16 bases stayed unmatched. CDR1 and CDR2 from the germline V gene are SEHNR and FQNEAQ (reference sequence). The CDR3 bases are TGTGCCAGCAGCCCACGGAGGGGGGGGCTAGCGGGGGGCGATACGCAGTATTTT. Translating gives CASSPRRGGLAGGDTQYF.

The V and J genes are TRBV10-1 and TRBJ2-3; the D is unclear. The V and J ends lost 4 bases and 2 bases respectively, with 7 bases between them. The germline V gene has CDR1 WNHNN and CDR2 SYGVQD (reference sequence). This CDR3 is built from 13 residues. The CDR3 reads CASSAGFTDTQYF. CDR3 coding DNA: TGCGCCAGCAGTGCCGGGTTCACAGATACGCAGTATTTT.

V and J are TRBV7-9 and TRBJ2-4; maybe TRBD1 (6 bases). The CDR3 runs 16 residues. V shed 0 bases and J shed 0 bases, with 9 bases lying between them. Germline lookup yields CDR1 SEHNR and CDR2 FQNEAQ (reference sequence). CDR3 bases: TGTGCCAGCAGCTTAGCAGGGGGTCAAGCCAAAAACATTCAGTACTTC. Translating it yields CASSLAGGQAKNIQYF. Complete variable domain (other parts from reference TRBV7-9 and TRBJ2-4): DTGVSQNPRHKITKRGQNVTFRCDPISEHNRLYWYRQTLGQGPEFLTYFQNEAQLEKSRLLSDRFSAERPKGSFSTLEIQRTEQGDSAMYLCASSLAGGQAKNIQYFGAGTRLSVL.

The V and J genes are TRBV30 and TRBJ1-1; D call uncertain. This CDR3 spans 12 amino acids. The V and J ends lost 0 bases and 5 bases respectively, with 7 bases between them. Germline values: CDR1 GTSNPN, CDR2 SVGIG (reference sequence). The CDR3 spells CAWSVAGTEAFF. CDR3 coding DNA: TGTGCCTGGAGTGTCGCGGGGACTGAAGCTTTCTTT.

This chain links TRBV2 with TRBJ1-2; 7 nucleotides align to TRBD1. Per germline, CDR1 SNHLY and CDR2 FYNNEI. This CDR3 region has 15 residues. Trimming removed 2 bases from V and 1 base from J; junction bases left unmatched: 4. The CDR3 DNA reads TGTGCCAGCAGTGAATCGACAGGGAGTAACTATGGCTACACCTTC. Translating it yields CASSESTGSNYGYTF.

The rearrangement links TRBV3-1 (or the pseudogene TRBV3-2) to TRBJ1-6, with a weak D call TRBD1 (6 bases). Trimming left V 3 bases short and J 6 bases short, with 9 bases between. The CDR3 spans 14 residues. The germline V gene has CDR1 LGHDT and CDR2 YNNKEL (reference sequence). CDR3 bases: TGTGCCAGCAGCCACCAGGGGCTTAATTCACCCCTCCACTTT. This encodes CASSHQGLNSPLHF.

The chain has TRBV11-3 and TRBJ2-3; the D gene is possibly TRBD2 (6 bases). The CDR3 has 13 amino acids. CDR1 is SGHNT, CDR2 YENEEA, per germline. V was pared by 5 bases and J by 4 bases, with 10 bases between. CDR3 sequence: CASSLGGPDTQYF. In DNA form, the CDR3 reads TGTGCCAGCAGCCTCGGGGGTCCAGATACGCAGTATTTT.